A single TCR beta chain is shown here with its context. This clonotype has a count of ten or more. Its antigen remains undetermined. Base qualities are missing; no much larger clone stands one base away. The data belong to a study of blood T cells in healthy people across ages (dated by TCRdb to the mid-2010s). Context from the whole study: In model experiments, template switching captured about one uniquely barcoded TCR beta cDNA molecule for every two T cells. To track age-related changes in TCR beta repertoire diversity, the study relied on deep sequencing normalized with unique cDNA molecular identifiers. The donors were divided into four age groups: young (average around 15 years), middle-aged (approximately 39), aged (roughly 66) and long-lived (82). The study analyzed two additional independent replicas of 1 million unique cDNA reads from the same blood draw for two donors, one aged 18 to 29 and one aged 80 or older. Results the study describes overall, beyond this receptor: Because donor CMV infection status was unknown, age-related changes in expanded clonotypes were potentially confounded. The percentage of naive T cells measured by flow cytometry correlated strongly with observed TCR beta diversity. Since profiling was done on bulk unsorted PBMCs, naive and antigen-experienced compartments could not be conclusively compared. Estimates of total diversity based on one million sequenced T cells were regarded as lower bounds and as underestimates. Observed TCR beta diversity per million T cells fell roughly linearly with age, and a significant reduction was already apparent by age around 44. Compared with the aged group, the long-lived group had more naive CD4+ T cells, fewer expanded clones and increased TCR diversity, a pattern suggesting age selection.

V lost 8 bases and J lost 7 bases, and the count of bases not matched to a germline gene is 7. From a lookup of the germline V gene, CDR1 and CDR2 are MGHRA and YSYEKL. The CDR3 runs 13 residues from the cysteine to the phenylalanine. Left in the record is the CDR3 DNA by itself, 39 bases read in frame from the first base. To prepare the library, 5' RACE was applied. Instrument on record: Illumina HiSeq 2500. A second PCR of roughly 6 to 12 cycles was run with a J-beta primer mix and a sample-barcoded 5' primer. Each TCR beta cDNA molecule received a unique molecular identifier from a template-switch 5' adaptor carrying 12 random nucleotides. Each sample yielded at least 2.5 million CDR3-containing paired-end reads. First-strand cDNA was synthesized from all RNA with the Mint cDNA synthesis kit, primed by a TRBC-specific oligonucleotide. After uracil-DNA glycosylase treatment, a first 18-cycle PCR used universal primers M1SS and BC2_uni_R on all cDNA. Concerning the study's data processing: Normalization of each sample was performed by random selection of 1 million high-quality reads, each carrying a distinct molecular identifier. Instead of being binned into consensus sequences, reads with shared molecular identifiers were discarded. MiTCR, run with a Q25 quality threshold and the strictest error-elimination algorithm, handled CDR3 identification, clonotype clustering and error correction. Lower-bound total TCR beta diversity was estimated with a nonparametric unseen species model using Euler transformation. The public reads were reprocessed in TCRdb via fastp at Q25 and MiXCR, keeping in-frame beta chains. Identical CDR3 protein sequences are pooled into one entry, listed with their most common genes and DNA. For this entry, the V and J calls and clone size follow TCRdb and not the study's own pipeline. The sample data list fewer than 1,200,000 distinct CDR3 sequences, and approximately 25% of these were observed just once. The ten largest clones add up to 0.65% to 0.95% of the sample.

The roughly 42 donors, aged about 6 to 95 years, were systemically healthy Caucasian individuals from Russia. Approximately 9.3 milliliters of peripheral blood were drawn from each donor into EDTA-treated Vacutainer tubes. PBMCs were isolated by Ficoll-Paque density-gradient centrifugation, with at least 6.5 million obtained per sample. Trizol reagent was used to extract total RNA from the PBMCs, yielding at least 6 micrograms per sample. For every donor, flow cytometry on a PBMC aliquot measured the percentage of naive CD45RAhigh/CD27high T cells. These data were also filed under a second study, of T cells of mothers and their children. The second investigation adds: Nine systemically healthy Caucasian individuals served as donors, namely three mothers together with their six children. cDNA synthesis used all of the extracted RNA, with around 1.6 ug of RNA in each 15 ul reaction. In the second PCR, the M1S primer introduced both the sample barcodes and 2-4 random nucleotides. Over 9.5 million TCR beta CDR3 reads were obtained for each mother, and 2.7 million or so reads were obtained for each child. Thymic selection similarly shapes TCR recombination output in related and unrelated pairs, with minor effect from inherited differences. Normalized repertoire overlap was always found to be slightly, but never significantly, higher in related mother-child pairs than in unrelated mother-child pairs. Persistent microchimeric T cell clones were not detected, at a sensitivity of 95 to 100 clones per million clonotypes. Deep NGS was used in the study to compare the TCR beta repertoires of mothers and children and to look for features that separate related mother-child pairs from unrelated individuals. The mean age was around 40 +/- 4 years for the mothers and approximately 11 +/- 4 years for the children. After adapter ligation with NEBNext reagents, the libraries were sequenced on Illumina HiSeq 2000 with 100+100 nt paired-end reads. To prevent cross-contamination, the mother and child libraries were prepared one month apart and sequenced in separate runs. Between roughly 450,000 and 2,000,000 distinct TCR beta clonotypes were identified per donor. Naive TCR beta clonotypes were estimated from low-frequency clonotypes matched to each donor's FACS-determined naive share, without sorting.

Material for sequencing was blood. Recombination connected TRBV4-1 to TRBJ1-4; TRBD1 matches 7 bases in the middle. The sequence was obtained from a girl aged 2-15 years in good health. For the CDR3, the sequence is CASGRQGSEKLFF. The nucleotides read TGCGCCAGCGGACGACAGGGAAGTGAAAAACTGTTTTTT.